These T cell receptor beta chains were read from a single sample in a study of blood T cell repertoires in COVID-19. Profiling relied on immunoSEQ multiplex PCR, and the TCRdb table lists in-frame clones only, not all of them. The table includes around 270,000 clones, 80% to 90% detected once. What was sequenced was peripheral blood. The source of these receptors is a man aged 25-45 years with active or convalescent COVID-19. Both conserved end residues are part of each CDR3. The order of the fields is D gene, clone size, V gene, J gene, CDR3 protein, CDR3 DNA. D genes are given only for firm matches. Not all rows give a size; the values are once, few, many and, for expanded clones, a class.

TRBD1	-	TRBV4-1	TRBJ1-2	CASSQGQGVNYGYTF	TGCGCCAGCAGCCAAGGACAGGGAGTGAACTATGGCTACACCTTC
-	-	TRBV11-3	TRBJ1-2	CASSLRPGRLPPCGYTF	TGTGCCAGCAGCTTACGGCCAGGGCGGCTACCTCCCTGTGGCTACACCTTC
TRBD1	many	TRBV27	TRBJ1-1	CASSLTQGVWSTEAFF	TGTGCCAGCAGCCTCACGCAGGGGGTCTGGAGCACTGAAGCTTTCTTT
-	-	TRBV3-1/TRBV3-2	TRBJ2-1	CASSLLNEQFF	TGTGCCAGCAGCCTTTTAAATGAGCAGTTCTTC
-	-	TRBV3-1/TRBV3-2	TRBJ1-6	CASSLNSPLHF	TGTGCCAGCAGCCTAAATTCACCCCTCCACTTT
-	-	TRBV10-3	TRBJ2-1	CAISVDPGRGKEQFF	TGTGCCATCAGTGTCGACCCTGGGCGGGGAAAGGAGCAGTTCTTC
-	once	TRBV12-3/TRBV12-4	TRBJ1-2	CASSPGYGYTF	TGTGCCAGCAGCCCGGGCTATGGCTACACCTTC
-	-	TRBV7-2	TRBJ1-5	CASSPGWGVDQPQHF	TGTGCCAGCAGCCCGGGGTGGGGGGTAGATCAGCCCCAGCATTTT
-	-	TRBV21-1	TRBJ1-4	CATTYRVLVEKLFF	TGTGCCACCACTTACAGGGTCTTGGTGGAAAAACTGTTTTTT
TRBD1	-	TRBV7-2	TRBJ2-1	CASSLRGNRGSYNEQFF	TGTGCCAGCAGCCTAAGGGGAAACAGGGGGTCGTACAATGAGCAGTTCTTC
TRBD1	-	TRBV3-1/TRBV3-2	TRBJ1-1	CASSQSHRGDKNTEAFF	TGTGCCAGCAGCCAATCGCACAGGGGAGATAAGAACACTGAAGCTTTCTTT
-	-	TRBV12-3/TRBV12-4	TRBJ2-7	CASSPPEAEQYF	TGTGCCAGCAGCCCCCCCGAAGCCGAGCAGTACTTC
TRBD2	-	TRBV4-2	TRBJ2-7	CASSQEFSASGSYEQYF	TGTGCCAGCAGCCAAGAGTTTTCGGCTAGCGGGAGCTACGAGCAGTACTTC
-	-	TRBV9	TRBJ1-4	CASSAQGSNNEKLFF	TGTGCCAGCAGCGCACAGGGATCAAATAATGAAAAACTGTTTTTT
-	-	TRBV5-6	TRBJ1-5	CASSLSGSYQPQHF	TGTGCCAGCAGCTTGTCAGGGTCTTATCAGCCCCAGCATTTT